This TCR beta chain appears in the sequencing data of a study of cytomegalovirus exposure and HLA in healthy donors. With V trimmed by 3 bases and J by 6 bases, 0 bases remained unmatched. This CDR3 comprises 13 residues. Looked up from germline, CDR1 is KGHSH and CDR2 is LQKENI. Researchers ran the PCR with 60 Vbeta and 13 Jbeta primers. TCRdb's copy holds only in-frame clones and misses some; the assay was immunoSEQ multiplex PCR. Found here are more than 50,000 clones, roughly 75% of them singletons; the top ten hold roughly 25%. This receptor was taken from a woman aged 40 to 50 in good health and CMV-seropositive. Source material: PBMCs. V gene TRBV18 combines with J gene TRBJ1-4, with 8 nucleotides matching TRBD1. As DNA, the CDR3 is TGTGCCAGCTCACCGGGACAGGATGAAAAACTGTTTTTT. Translation gives CASSPGQDEKLFF.